This T cell receptor (beta chain) was profiled in a study of T cell responses to AZD1222 COVID-19 vaccine. The study, taken as a whole, reports: Mostly white British, mostly female donors; authors suggested clonal diversity may be underestimated. CD4 TCRs covered the whole spike, strongest at regions 160-218 and 743-854. With two AZD1222 doses given, Spike-specific TCR breadth and depth both rose.

The CDR3 runs 15 residues. Germline loops: CDR1 DFQATT, CDR2 SNEGSKA (reference sequence). The germline V and J ends were trimmed by 3 bases and 0 bases, with 15 bases remaining between them. Assay used: immunoSEQ multiplex PCR; TCRdb lists only in-frame clones, some missing. Among some 100,000 clones listed, 85% to 90% were seen once. Note on this clone: Antigen: not known.

The material sequenced was peripheral blood, taken on day 0 of AZD1222 vaccination. This TCR was sampled from an adult in good health. The chain uses TRBV20-1 and TRBJ2-7, with D unresolved. CDR3 region: CSASLPLGSSYEQYF. CDR3 sequence (DNA): TGCAGTGCTAGTCTCCCGTTGGGCAGCTCCTACGAGCAGTACTTC.